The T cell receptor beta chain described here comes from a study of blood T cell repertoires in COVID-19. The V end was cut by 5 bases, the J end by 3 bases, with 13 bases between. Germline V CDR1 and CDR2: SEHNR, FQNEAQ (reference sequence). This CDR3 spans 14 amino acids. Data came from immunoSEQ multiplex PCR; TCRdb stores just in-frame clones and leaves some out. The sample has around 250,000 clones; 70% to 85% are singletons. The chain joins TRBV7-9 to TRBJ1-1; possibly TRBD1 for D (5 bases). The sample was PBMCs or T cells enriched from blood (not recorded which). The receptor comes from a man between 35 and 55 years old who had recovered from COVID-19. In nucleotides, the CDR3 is TGTGCCAGCAGCGTCCCCGGAGGGGACACTGAAGCTTTCTTT. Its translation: CASSVPGGDTEAFF. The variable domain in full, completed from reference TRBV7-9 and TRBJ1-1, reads DTGVSQNPRHKITKRGQNVTFRCDPISEHNRLYWYRQTLGQGPEFLTYFQNEAQLEKSRLLSDRFSAERPKGSFSTLEIQRTEQGDSAMYLCASSVPGGDTEAFFGQGTRLTVV.